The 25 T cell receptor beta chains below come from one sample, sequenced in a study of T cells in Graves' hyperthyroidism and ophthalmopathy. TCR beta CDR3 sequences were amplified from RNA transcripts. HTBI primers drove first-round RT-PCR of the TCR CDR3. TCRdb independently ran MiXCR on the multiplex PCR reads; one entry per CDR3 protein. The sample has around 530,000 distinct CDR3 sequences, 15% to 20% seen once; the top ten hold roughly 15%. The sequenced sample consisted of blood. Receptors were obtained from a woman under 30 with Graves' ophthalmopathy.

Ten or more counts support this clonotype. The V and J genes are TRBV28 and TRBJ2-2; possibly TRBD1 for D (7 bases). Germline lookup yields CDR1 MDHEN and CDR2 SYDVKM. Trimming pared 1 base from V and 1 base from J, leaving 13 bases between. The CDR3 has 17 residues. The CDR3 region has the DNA TGTGCCAGCAGTTTATCCCGACAGGGAGGGAACACCGGGGAGCTGTTTTTT. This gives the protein CASSLSRQGGNTGELFF. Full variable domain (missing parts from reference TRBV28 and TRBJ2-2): DVKVTQSSRYLVKRTGEKVFLECVQDMDHENMFWYRQDPGLGLRLIYFSYDVKMKEKGDIPEGYSVSREKKERFSLILESASTNQTSMYLCASSLSRQGGNTGELFFGEGSRLTVL.

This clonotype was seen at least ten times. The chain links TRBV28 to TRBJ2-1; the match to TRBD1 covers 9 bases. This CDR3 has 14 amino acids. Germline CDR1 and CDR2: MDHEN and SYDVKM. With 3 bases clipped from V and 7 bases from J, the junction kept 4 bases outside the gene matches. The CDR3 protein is CASSFPTGGNEQFF. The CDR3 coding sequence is TGTGCCAGCAGTTTCCCGACAGGGGGGAATGAGCAGTTCTTC.

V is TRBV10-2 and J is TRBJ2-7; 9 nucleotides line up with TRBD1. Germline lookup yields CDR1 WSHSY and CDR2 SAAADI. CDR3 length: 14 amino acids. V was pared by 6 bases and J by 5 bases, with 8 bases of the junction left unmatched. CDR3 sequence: CASRRPGTGNEQYF. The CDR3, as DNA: TGCGCCAGCAGGAGACCCGGGACAGGGAACGAGCAGTACTTC.

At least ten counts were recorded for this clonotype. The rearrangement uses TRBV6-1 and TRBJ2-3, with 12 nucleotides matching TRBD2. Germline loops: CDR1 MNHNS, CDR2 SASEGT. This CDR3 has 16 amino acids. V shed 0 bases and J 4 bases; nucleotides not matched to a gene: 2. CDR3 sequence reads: CASSEALAGGPDTQYF. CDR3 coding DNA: TGTGCCAGCAGTGAAGCGCTAGCGGGGGGGCCAGATACGCAGTATTTT.

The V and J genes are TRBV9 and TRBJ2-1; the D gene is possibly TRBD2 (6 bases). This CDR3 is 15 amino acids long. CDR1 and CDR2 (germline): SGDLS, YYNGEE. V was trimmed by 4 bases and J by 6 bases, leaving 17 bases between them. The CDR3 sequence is CASSRKLAWGNEQFF. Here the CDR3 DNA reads TGTGCCAGCAGCCGTAAACTAGCATGGGGCAATGAGCAGTTCTTC.

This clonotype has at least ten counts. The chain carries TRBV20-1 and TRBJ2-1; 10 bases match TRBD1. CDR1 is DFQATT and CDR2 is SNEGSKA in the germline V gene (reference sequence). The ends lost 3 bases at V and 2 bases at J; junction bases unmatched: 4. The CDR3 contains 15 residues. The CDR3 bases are TGCAGTGCTAGCCCGGGACAGGGGACCTACAATGAGCAGTTCTTC. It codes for CSASPGQGTYNEQFF.

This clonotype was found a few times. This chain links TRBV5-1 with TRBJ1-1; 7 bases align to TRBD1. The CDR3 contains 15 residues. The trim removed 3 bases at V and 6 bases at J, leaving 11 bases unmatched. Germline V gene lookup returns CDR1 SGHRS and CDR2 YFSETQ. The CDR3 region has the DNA TGCGCCAGCAGCTCCCGGGACAGCAACCACGCTGAAGCTTTCTTT. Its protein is CASSSRDSNHAEAFF.

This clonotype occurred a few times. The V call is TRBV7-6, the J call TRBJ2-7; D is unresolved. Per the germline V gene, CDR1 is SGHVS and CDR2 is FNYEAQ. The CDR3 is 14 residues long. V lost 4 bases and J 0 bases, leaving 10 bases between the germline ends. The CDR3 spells CASSSVEASYEQYF. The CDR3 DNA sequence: TGTGCCAGCAGCTCGGTAGAGGCCTCCTACGAGCAGTACTTC.

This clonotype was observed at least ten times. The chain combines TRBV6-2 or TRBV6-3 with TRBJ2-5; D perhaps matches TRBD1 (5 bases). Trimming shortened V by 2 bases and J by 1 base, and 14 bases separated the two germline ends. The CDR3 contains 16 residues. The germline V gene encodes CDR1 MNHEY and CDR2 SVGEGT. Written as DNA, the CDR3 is TGTGCCAGCAGTTACGGGGCAGCAGGCTCCCAAGAGACCCAGTACTTC. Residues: CASSYGAAGSQETQYF.

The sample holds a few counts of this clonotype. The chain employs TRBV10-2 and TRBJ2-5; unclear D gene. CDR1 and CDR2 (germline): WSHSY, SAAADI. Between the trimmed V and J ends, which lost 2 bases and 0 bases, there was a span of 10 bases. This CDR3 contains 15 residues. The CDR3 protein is CASSEGIQYQETQYF. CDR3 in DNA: TGCGCCAGCAGTGAGGGAATCCAGTACCAAGAGACCCAGTACTTC.

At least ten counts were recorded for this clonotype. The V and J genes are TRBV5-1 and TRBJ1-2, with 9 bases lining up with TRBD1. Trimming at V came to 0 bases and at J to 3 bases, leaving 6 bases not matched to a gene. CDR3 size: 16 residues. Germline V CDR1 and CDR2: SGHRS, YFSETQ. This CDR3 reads CASSLAGQGSDYGYTF. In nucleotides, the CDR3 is TGCGCCAGCAGCTTGGCCGGACAGGGGTCCGACTATGGCTACACCTTC.

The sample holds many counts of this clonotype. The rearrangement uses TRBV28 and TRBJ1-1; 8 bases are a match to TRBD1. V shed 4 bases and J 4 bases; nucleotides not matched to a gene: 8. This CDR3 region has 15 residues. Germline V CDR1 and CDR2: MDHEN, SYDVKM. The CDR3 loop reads CASSSDQDRGTEAFF. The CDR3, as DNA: TGTGCCAGCAGTTCTGACCAAGACAGGGGCACTGAAGCTTTCTTT.

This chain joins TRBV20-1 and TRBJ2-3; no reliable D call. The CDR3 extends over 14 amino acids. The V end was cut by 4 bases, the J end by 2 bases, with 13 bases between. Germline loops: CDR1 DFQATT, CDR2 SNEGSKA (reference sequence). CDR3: CSAKSYSHTDTQYF. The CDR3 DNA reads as TGCAGTGCTAAGAGCTATTCCCACACAGATACGCAGTATTTT.

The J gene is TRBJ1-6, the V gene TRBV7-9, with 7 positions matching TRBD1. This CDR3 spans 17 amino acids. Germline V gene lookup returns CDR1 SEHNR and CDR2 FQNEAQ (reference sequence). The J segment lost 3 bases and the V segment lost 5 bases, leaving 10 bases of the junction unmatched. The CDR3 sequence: CASSDPSGTDYNSPLHF. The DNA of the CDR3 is TGTGCCAGCAGCGATCCCTCCGGGACAGACTATAATTCACCCCTCCACTTT.

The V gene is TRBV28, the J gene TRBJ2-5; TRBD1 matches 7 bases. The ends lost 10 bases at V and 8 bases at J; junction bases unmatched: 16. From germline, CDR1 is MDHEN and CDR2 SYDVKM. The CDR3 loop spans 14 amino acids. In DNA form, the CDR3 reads TGTGCCACCTCCCAGCAAAGACAGGGAAGAACCCAGTACTTC. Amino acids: CATSQQRQGRTQYF.

The DNA of the CDR3 is TGCAGTGCTAGTTTGCTAGCGGGAGGTAATGAGCAGTTCTTC. This gives the protein CSASLLAGGNEQFF. This sequence joins TRBV20-1 and TRBJ2-1, with 11 bases aligning to TRBD2. The CDR3 sequence is 14 residues long. CDR1 and CDR2 (germline): DFQATT, SNEGSKA (reference sequence). V shed 3 bases, J shed 7 bases, and the junction held 5 bases outside the gene matches.

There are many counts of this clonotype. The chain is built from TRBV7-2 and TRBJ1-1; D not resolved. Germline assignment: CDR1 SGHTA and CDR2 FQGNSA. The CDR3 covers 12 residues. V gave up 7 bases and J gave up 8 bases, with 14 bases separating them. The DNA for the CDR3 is TGTGCCAGCACCTACGGGCCCACGGAAGCTTTCTTT. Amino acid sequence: CASTYGPTEAFF.

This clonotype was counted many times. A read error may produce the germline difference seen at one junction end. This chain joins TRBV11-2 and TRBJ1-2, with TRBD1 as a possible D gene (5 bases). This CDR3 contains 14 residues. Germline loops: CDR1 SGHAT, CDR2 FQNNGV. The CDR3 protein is CASTLGAGGYGYTF. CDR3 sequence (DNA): TGTGCCAGCACCTTAGGGGCAGGCGGCTATGGCTACACCTTC.

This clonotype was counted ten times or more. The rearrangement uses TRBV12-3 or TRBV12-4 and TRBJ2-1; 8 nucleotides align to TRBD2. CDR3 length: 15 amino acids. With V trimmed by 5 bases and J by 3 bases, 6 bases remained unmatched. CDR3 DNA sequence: TGTGCCAGCAGTCCTTCTAGCGGGTTCTACAATGAGCAGTTCTTC. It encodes CASSPSSGFYNEQFF.

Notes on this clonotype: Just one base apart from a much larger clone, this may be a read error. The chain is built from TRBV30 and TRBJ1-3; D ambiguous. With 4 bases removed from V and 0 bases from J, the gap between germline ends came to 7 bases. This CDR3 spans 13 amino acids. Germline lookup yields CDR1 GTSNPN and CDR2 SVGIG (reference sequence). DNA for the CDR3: TGTGCCTGGAATAAAGCCTCTGGAAACACCATATATTTT. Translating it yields CAWNKASGNTIYF.

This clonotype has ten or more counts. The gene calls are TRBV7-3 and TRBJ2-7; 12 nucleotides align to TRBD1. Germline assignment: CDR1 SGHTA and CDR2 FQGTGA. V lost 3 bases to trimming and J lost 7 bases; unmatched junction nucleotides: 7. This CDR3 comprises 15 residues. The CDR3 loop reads CASSLEGQGAGEQYF. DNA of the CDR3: TGTGCCAGCAGCTTGGAGGGACAGGGGGCGGGGGAGCAGTACTTC.

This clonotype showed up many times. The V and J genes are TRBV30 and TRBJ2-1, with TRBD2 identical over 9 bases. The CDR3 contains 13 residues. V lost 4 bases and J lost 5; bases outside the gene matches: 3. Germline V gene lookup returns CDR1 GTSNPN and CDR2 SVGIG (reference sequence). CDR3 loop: CAWNLAGNNEQFF. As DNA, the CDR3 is TGTGCCTGGAACCTAGCGGGGAACAATGAGCAGTTCTTC.

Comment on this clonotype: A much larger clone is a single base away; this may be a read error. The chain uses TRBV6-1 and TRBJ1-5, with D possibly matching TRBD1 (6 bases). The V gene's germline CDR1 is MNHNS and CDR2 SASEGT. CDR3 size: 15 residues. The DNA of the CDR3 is TGTGCCAGCAACTGGGGGGCTGGGAGCAATAAGCCCCAGCATTTT. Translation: CASNWGAGSNKPQHF.

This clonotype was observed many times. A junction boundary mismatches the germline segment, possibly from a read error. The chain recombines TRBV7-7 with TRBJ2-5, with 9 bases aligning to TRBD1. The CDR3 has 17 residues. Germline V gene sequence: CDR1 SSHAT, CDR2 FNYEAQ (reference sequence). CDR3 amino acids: CASSLGPGQGSQETQYF. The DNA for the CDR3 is TGTGCTAGCAGCTTAGGACCCGGACAGGGGTCCCAAGAGACCCAGTACTTC.

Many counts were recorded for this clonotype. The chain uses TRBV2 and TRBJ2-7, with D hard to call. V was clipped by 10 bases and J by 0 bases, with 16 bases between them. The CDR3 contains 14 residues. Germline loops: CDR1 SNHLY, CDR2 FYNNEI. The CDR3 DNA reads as TGTGCCACCGATGAACAAGGCGGCTCCTACGAGCAGTACTTC. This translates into CATDEQGGSYEQYF.